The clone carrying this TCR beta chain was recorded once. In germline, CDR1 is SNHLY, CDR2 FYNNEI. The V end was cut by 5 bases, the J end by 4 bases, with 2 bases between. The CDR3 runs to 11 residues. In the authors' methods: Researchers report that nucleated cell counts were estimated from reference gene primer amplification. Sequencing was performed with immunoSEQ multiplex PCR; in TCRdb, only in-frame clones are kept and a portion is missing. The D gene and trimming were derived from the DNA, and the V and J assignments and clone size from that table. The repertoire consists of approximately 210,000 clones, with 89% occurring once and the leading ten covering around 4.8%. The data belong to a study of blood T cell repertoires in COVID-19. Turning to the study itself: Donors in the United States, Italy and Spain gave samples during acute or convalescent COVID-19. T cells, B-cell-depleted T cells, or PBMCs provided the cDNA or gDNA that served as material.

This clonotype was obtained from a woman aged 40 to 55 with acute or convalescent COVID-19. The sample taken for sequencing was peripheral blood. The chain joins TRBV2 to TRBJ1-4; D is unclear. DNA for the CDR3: TGTGCCAGCAGTTATAATGAAAAACTGTTTTTT. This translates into CASSYNEKLFF.